The entry below describes one T cell receptor beta chain. These data come from a study of blood T cell repertoires in COVID-19. Study-level background: There were acute and convalescent COVID-19 samples, and they came from the United States, Italy and Spain. The cDNA or gDNA used as material had been derived from T cells, B-cell-depleted T cells, or PBMCs.

This CDR3 is 15 amino acids long. The germline CDR1 and CDR2 sequences are GTSNPN and SVGIG (reference sequence). Trimming at V came to 0 bases and at J to 15 bases, leaving 14 bases not matched to a gene. In the source study's methods: For nucleated cells, counts were estimated from reference gene primer amplification. Libraries were prepared by immunoSEQ multiplex PCR; TCRdb keeps only in-frame clonotypes and omits some of them. V and J calls and clone size are given by that table; D and trimming were obtained from the DNA. The sample consists of 200,000 to 250,000 clones, around four fifths of them appearing once.

This receptor was taken from a woman aged 55-75 years with active or convalescent COVID-19. The chain is built from TRBV30 and TRBJ2-1; 10 bases are shared with TRBD1. Sequencing was done on a sample of peripheral blood. CDR3 bases: TGTGCCTGGAGTGTACGCGGGACAGGGGACCGGGAGATGTTCTTC. Translation gives CAWSVRGTGDREMFF.